This TCR beta chain was documented in a study of OX40 agonist ivuxolimab in advanced cancers. Whole-study context: Clinicians treated patients with ivuxolimab, an agonistic anti-OX40 (CD134) antibody. The patients received ivuxolimab by intravenous route every 2 weeks at 0.01 to 10 mg/kg.

Only in-frame clones appear in the TCRdb table, and some are missing; sequencing was by immunoSEQ multiplex PCR. This table holds about 72,000 clones, about 89% found once. Comments on this clone: Its matching antigen is unknown.

Whole-study findings and limits: In CD8+ T cells, expanded clones were on average more numerous than in CD4+. Partial responders at 0.1-3.0 mg/kg had among the lowest clonal expansion.

Germline lookup yields CDR1 MGHDK and CDR2 SYGVNS. V lost 1 base and J lost 5, with 11 bases in between. The CDR3 extends over 14 amino acids. The sequencing here drew on CD4+ or CD8+ T cells sorted from blood, taken in a trial of the OX40 agonist ivuxolimab. This TCR was recovered from an adult with an advanced solid tumor such as melanoma, head and neck, liver or kidney cancer. This chain uses TRBV25-1 with TRBJ1-1; no clear D gene. The CDR3 spells CASSESGEGTEAFF. The CDR3 DNA follows: TGTGCCAGCAGTGAATCTGGGGAGGGAACTGAAGCTTTCTTT.